These 28 T cell receptor beta chains originate from one sample sequenced in a study of tissue T cells after allogeneic stem cell transplantation. Produced via immunoSEQ multiplex PCR; TCRdb's table is partial and in-frame only. The sample yields about 26,000 clones, less than 95% seen once. Sequenced here: blood, sampled before transplantation. These receptors came from a male donor aged 60 or older who later had graft-versus-host disease after an allogeneic stem cell transplant.

CDR3 region: CATSREGQAPRVGQYF. For the CDR3, the DNA is TGTGCCACCAGCAGAGAAGGACAGGCTCCCAGGGTGGGCCAGTACTTC. This chain connects TRBV15 to TRBJ2-5, with 7 bases that match TRBD1. CDR1 and CDR2 (germline): LNHNV, YYDKDF (reference sequence). The CDR3 runs to 16 residues. The V segment lost 0 bases and the J segment 10 bases; nucleotides outside the gene matches: 14.

In its sample, this clone was seen once. This chain links TRBV3-1 (or the pseudogene TRBV3-2) with TRBJ1-2; D remains unclear. CDR1 is LGHDT, CDR2 YNNKEL, per germline (reference sequence). The V and J ends lost 1 base and 5 bases respectively, with 8 bases between them. CDR3 length: 13 amino acids. This CDR3 is CASSQGRSYGYTF. The CDR3 nucleotides read TGTGCCAGCAGCCAAGGGAGATCGTATGGCTACACCTTC.

This clone was detected only a few times. This chain links TRBV4-2 with TRBJ1-3; D ambiguous. Germline assignment: CDR1 LGHNA and CDR2 YNFKEQ. With 0 bases removed from V and 1 base from J, the gap between germline ends came to 10 bases. The CDR3 consists of 16 residues. CDR3 nucleotide sequence: TGTGCCAGCAGCCAAGATCATGGTACGTCTGGAAACACCATATATTTT. This codes for CASSQDHGTSGNTIYF.

The sample holds one count of this clone. The rearrangement joins TRBV15 to TRBJ1-2; 7 nucleotides align to TRBD1. With V trimmed by 1 base and J by 3 bases, 8 bases remained unmatched. The CDR3 contains 16 residues. Germline V gives CDR1 LNHNV, CDR2 YYDKDF (reference sequence). Here the CDR3 reads CATSRGYRGGDYGYTF. The CDR3 DNA is TGTGCCACCAGCAGAGGGTACAGGGGAGGAGACTATGGCTACACCTTC.

This clone was seen a handful of times. This chain links TRBV15 with TRBJ1-6; D remains unclear. Germline CDR1 reads LNHNV; CDR2 reads YYDKDF (reference sequence). The CDR3 contains 15 residues. Trimming took off 4 bases at V and 7 bases at J, with 14 bases between the two ends. The CDR3 nucleotides read TGTGCCACCAGCAACAACCCGGGGTACAATTCACCCCTCCACTTT. It codes for CATSNNPGYNSPLHF. Based on the CDR3 plus reference TRBV15 and TRBJ1-6, the full variable domain is DAMVIQNPRYQVTQFGKPVTLSCSQTLNHNVMYWYQQKSSQAPKLLFHYYDKDFNNEADTPDNFQSRRPNTSFCFLDIRSPGLGDTAMYLCATSNNPGYNSPLHFGNGTRLTVT.

The count of this clone is one. V usage is TRBV7-8 and J usage is TRBJ2-7; D unresolved. The CDR3 is 11 residues long. Germline assignment: CDR1 SGHVS and CDR2 FQNEAQ. Trimming cost V 0 bases and J 7 bases, with 4 bases left between them. CDR3 bases: TGTGCCAGCAGCTTAGCGTTGGAGCAGTACTTC. Translation gives CASSLALEQYF.

The table lists this clone with a few counts. The chain combines TRBV5-5 with TRBJ1-5, with TRBD1 matching 9 bases. After removal of 4 bases from V and 5 bases from J, the junction contained 7 bases not matched to a gene. This CDR3 has 15 amino acids. The germline V gene encodes CDR1 SGHKS and CDR2 YYEKEE (reference sequence). The CDR3, as DNA: TGTGCCAGCAGCCCCTGGACAGGGGCGGATCAGCCCCAGCATTTT. Its protein is CASSPWTGADQPQHF.

The chain uses TRBV6-4 and TRBJ2-7; weak D call: TRBD2 (5 bases). This CDR3 is built from 13 residues. V lost 2 bases to trimming and J lost 3 bases, with 8 bases between them. CDR1 is MRHNA, CDR2 SNTAGT, per germline. The CDR3 nucleotides are TGTGCCAGCAGTGACCGGGAAGACTACGAGCAGTACTTC. It yields the protein CASSDREDYEQYF.

V gene TRBV19 combines with J gene TRBJ1-2; D may be TRBD1 (6 bases). This CDR3 spans 15 amino acids. V lost 6 bases, J lost 1 base, and 15 bases lay in between. Germline CDR1 LNHDA, CDR2 SQIVND (reference sequence). The CDR3 here is CASSHRTDHNYGYTF. CDR3 DNA sequence: TGTGCCAGTAGCCACAGGACAGACCATAACTATGGCTACACCTTC. The whole variable domain, filled in from reference TRBV19 and TRBJ1-2, reads DGGITQSPKYLFRKEGQNVTLSCEQNLNHDAMYWYRQDPGQGLRLIYYSQIVNDFQKGDIAEGYSVSREKKESFPLTVTSAQKNPTAFYLCASSHRTDHNYGYTFGSGTRLTVV.

About this clone: A junction boundary mismatches the germline segment, possibly from a read error. The CDR3 coding sequence is TGTGCCACCAGTAGCGGTTACGAGCAGTACTTC. Translated: CATSSGYEQYF. The chain links TRBV2 to TRBJ2-7, with D tentatively TRBD2 (6 bases). The length of the CDR3 is 11 residues. From germline, CDR1 is SNHLY and CDR2 FYNNEI. The full variable domain, completed using reference TRBV2 and TRBJ2-7, is EPEVTQTPSHQVTQMGQEVILRCVPISNHLYFYWYRQILGQKVEFLVSFYNNEISEKSEIFDDQFSVERPDGSNFTLKIRSTKLEDSAMYFCATSSGYEQYFGPGTRLTVT.

The rearrangement uses TRBV5-4 and TRBJ1-1; no reliable D call. The CDR3 extends over 15 amino acids. Between the trimmed V and J ends, which lost 4 bases and 0 bases, there was a span of 13 bases. Germline V gene sequence: CDR1 SGHNT, CDR2 YYREEE (reference sequence). The CDR3 loop is CASSPDRAMNTEAFF. The CDR3, as DNA: TGTGCCAGCAGCCCCGATCGGGCGATGAACACTGAAGCTTTCTTT.

V and J are TRBV7-2 and TRBJ2-5; 12 bases fit TRBD2. J gave up 4 bases and V 5 bases, and 8 bases lay outside the gene matches. The CDR3 contains 16 residues. CDR1 SGHTA and CDR2 FQGNSA come from the germline V gene. The CDR3 DNA sequence: TGTGCCAGCAGCCAGACTAGCGGGGGCCAACGAGAGACCCAGTACTTC. Its translation is CASSQTSGGQRETQYF.

V and J are TRBV3-1 (or the pseudogene TRBV3-2) and TRBJ1-6; no clear D. CDR3 length equals 17 residues. V was pared by 0 bases and J by 4 bases, with 13 bases between. Germline values: CDR1 LGHDT, CDR2 YNNKEL (reference sequence). The chain's CDR3 is CASSQDLGRHYNSPLHF. In DNA form, the CDR3 reads TGTGCCAGCAGCCAAGATTTGGGCAGACATTATAATTCACCCCTCCACTTT.

The chain combines TRBV20-1 with TRBJ2-1, with D possibly being TRBD2 (5 bases). The germline V gene has CDR1 DFQATT and CDR2 SNEGSKA (reference sequence). V was clipped by 1 base and J by 12 bases, with 10 bases between them. The CDR3 extends over 11 amino acids. Written as DNA, the CDR3 is TGCAGTGCTAGAGGGGCCAGCGGGCAGTTCTTC. Encoded protein: CSARGASGQFF.

The chain uses TRBV19 and TRBJ2-7, with 11 bases matching TRBD2. Per the germline V gene, CDR1 is LNHDA and CDR2 is SQIVND (reference sequence). This CDR3 has 17 residues. Trimming at V came to 5 bases and at J to 2 bases, leaving 11 bases not matched to a gene. As DNA, the CDR3 is TGTGCCAGTAGTCCCCTATCCGGGACTAGCGGACCCTACGAGCAGTACTTC. It translates to CASSPLSGTSGPYEQYF.

This clone was counted a few times. This CDR3 is also generated by other DNA sequences in the sample. The V gene is TRBV5-1, the J gene TRBJ2-5; D gene unclear. The CDR3 has 11 residues. From germline, CDR1 is SGHRS and CDR2 YFSETQ. Trimming pared 0 bases from V and 3 bases from J, leaving 0 bases between. Here the CDR3 reads CASSLEETQYF. The CDR3 DNA reads TGCGCCAGCAGCTTGGAAGAGACCCAGTACTTC. Full variable domain (missing parts from reference TRBV5-1 and TRBJ2-5): KAGVTQTPRYLIKTRGQQVTLSCSPISGHRSVSWYQQTPGQGLQFLFEYFSETQRNKGNFPGRFSGRQFSNSRSEMNVSTLELGDSALYLCASSLEETQYFGPGTRLLVL.

This CDR3 reads CASTKLRGTGGYTF. The CDR3 DNA reads TGTGCCAGTACCAAACTCAGGGGTACGGGTGGCTACACCTTC. This chain uses TRBV19 with TRBJ1-2; TRBD1 might be the D (6 bases). The ends were cut back, 7 bases at V and 7 bases at J, with 19 bases in the middle. The germline V gene has CDR1 LNHDA and CDR2 SQIVND (reference sequence). This CDR3 contains 14 residues. The full variable domain, with the rest looked up from reference TRBV19 and TRBJ1-2, is DGGITQSPKYLFRKEGQNVTLSCEQNLNHDAMYWYRQDPGQGLRLIYYSQIVNDFQKGDIAEGYSVSREKKESFPLTVTSAQKNPTAFYLCASTKLRGTGGYTFGSGTRLTVV.

This chain uses TRBV4-2 with TRBJ1-1; 8 positions agree with TRBD1. The CDR3 is made up of 14 amino acids. Losses at the gene ends were 4 bases for V and 1 base for J; bases not matched to a gene: 2. Germline CDR1 and CDR2: LGHNA and YNFKEQ. The CDR3 DNA is TGTGCCAGCAGCCTCGACAGGGGGAACACTGAAGCTTTCTTT. It specifies CASSLDRGNTEAFF.

V gene TRBV7-2 combines with J gene TRBJ2-2; D ambiguous. Germline assignment: CDR1 SGHTA and CDR2 FQGNSA. Deletions cut 1 base from V and 4 bases from J, with 7 bases between. This CDR3 comprises 14 residues. The CDR3 DNA reads as TGTGCCAGCAGCTTAGGACTGAGCACCGGGGAGCTGTTTTTT. The encoded protein is CASSLGLSTGELFF.

The CDR3 reads CASRGEGAPYEQYF. The CDR3, as DNA: TGTGCCAGCCGGGGGGAAGGGGCGCCCTACGAGCAGTACTTC. The chain couples TRBV15 to TRBJ2-7; the match to TRBD2 covers 7 bases. This CDR3 region has 14 residues. In germline, CDR1 is LNHNV, CDR2 YYDKDF (reference sequence). V was clipped by 10 bases and J by 2 bases; unmatched bases: 11. Full variable domain (rest looked up from reference TRBV15 and TRBJ2-7): DAMVIQNPRYQVTQFGKPVTLSCSQTLNHNVMYWYQQKSSQAPKLLFHYYDKDFNNEADTPDNFQSRRPNTSFCFLDIRSPGLGDTAMYLCASRGEGAPYEQYFGPGTRLTVT.

This rearrangement joins TRBV6-5 to TRBJ2-3; D uncertain. Between the trimmed V and J ends, which lost 5 bases and 0 bases, there was a span of 12 bases. Germline CDR1 reads MNHEY; CDR2 reads SVGAGI. The CDR3 spans 15 residues. CDR3 in DNA: TGTGCCAGCAGTAAACCCGCGGCTAGCACAGATACGCAGTATTTT. It encodes CASSKPAASTDTQYF.

This clone appeared once. The chain has TRBV12-5 and TRBJ2-2; either TRBD1 or TRBD2 may fit D (5 bases each). The V and J ends lost 0 bases and 3 bases respectively, with 17 bases between them. The CDR3 covers 18 residues. Looked up from germline, CDR1 is LGHNT and CDR2 is FRNRAP. CDR3 nucleotide sequence: TGTGCTAGTGGTTTGGTAGGGGCGGGCCTACACGACACCGGGGAGCTGTTTTTT. Protein: CASGLVGAGLHDTGELFF.

The chain carries TRBV10-1 and TRBJ2-2; possibly TRBD2 for D (5 bases). The CDR3 covers 14 residues. From germline, CDR1 is WNHNN and CDR2 SYGVQD (reference sequence). Deletions cut 6 bases from V and 1 base from J, with 9 bases between. The CDR3 coding sequence is TGCGCCAGCAGCCGGGATAGGAACACCGGGGAGCTGTTTTTT. Translated: CASSRDRNTGELFF.

The rearrangement links TRBV24-1 to TRBJ1-1; D might be TRBD1 (6 bases). This CDR3 has 15 residues. The ends were cut back, 6 bases at V and 5 bases at J, with 18 bases in the middle. CDR1 and CDR2 (germline): KGHDR, SFDVKD. This CDR3 is CATSSTGAGGTEAFF. The DNA for the CDR3 is TGTGCCACCAGTAGCACGGGGGCCGGCGGGACTGAAGCTTTCTTT.

This clone showed up just a few times. The V and J genes are TRBV6-5 and TRBJ1-1; D is uncertain. CDR1 is MNHEY, CDR2 SVGAGI, per germline. This CDR3 comprises 11 residues. Trimming cost V 6 bases and J 8 bases, with 10 bases left between them. The CDR3 nucleotides read TGTGCCAGCAGCAACAGTTTGGAAGCTTTCTTT. Its translation: CASSNSLEAFF.

The CDR3 sequence is CASSFLAGGSTDTQYF. The CDR3 coding sequence is TGTGCCAGCAGCTTTCTAGCGGGGGGTAGCACAGATACGCAGTATTTT. The chain couples TRBV7-9 to TRBJ2-3; 11 bases fit TRBD2. Per germline, CDR1 SEHNR and CDR2 FQNEAQ (reference sequence). The CDR3 has 16 residues. The junction had 2 bases not matched to a gene; V was cut back by 3 bases and J by 0 bases.

The chain employs TRBV7-8 and TRBJ2-7; 8 nucleotides align to TRBD1. V lost 5 bases, J lost 6 bases, and 12 bases stayed unmatched. This CDR3 region has 15 residues. The germline CDR1 and CDR2 sequences are SGHVS and FQNEAQ. The chain's CDR3 is CASSISGGGLGEQYF. DNA for the CDR3: TGTGCCAGCAGCATCTCAGGGGGCGGGTTGGGCGAGCAGTACTTC.

V usage is TRBV19 and J usage is TRBJ1-4; unclear D gene. The V end was cut by 1 base, the J end by 7 bases, with 13 bases between. Germline values: CDR1 LNHDA, CDR2 SQIVND (reference sequence). The length of the CDR3 is 15 residues. The CDR3: CASSIGALRTEKLFF. The CDR3 nucleotides are TGTGCCAGTAGTATAGGAGCCCTGCGAACTGAAAAACTGTTTTTT.